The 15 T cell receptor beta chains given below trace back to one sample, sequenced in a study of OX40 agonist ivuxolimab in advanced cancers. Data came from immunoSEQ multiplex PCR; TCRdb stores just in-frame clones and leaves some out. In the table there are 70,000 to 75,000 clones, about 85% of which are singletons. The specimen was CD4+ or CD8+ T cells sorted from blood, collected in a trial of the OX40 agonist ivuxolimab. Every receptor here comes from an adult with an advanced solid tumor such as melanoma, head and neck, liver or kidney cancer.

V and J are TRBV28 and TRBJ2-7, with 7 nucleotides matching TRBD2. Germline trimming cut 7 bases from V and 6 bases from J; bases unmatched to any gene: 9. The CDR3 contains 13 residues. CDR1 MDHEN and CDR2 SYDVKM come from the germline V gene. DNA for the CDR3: TGTGCCAGCACCCTGGGGGGGGGAGGCGAGCAGTACTTC. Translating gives CASTLGGGGEQYF.

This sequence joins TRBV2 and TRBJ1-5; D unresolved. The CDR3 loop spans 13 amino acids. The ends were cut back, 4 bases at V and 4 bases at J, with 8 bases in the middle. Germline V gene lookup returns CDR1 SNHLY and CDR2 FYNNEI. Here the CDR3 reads CASSATINQPQHF. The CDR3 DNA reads TGTGCCAGCAGTGCGACCATAAATCAGCCCCAGCATTTT. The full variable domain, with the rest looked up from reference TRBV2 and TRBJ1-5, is EPEVTQTPSHQVTQMGQEVILRCVPISNHLYFYWYRQILGQKVEFLVSFYNNEISEKSEIFDDQFSVERPDGSNFTLKIRSTKLEDSAMYFCASSATINQPQHFGDGTRLSIL.

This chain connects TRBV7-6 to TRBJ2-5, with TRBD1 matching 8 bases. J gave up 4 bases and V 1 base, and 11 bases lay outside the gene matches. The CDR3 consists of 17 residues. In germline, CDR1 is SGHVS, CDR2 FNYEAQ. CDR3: CASSLGGGTGQGETQYF. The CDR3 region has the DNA TGTGCCAGCAGCTTAGGAGGCGGGACAGGACAGGGAGAGACCCAGTACTTC.

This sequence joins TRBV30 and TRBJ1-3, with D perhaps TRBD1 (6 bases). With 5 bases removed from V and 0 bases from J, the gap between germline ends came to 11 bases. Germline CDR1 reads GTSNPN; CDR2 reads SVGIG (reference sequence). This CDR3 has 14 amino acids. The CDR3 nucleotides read TGTGCCTGGTCTACAGGGAACTCTGGAAACACCATATATTTT. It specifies CAWSTGNSGNTIYF.

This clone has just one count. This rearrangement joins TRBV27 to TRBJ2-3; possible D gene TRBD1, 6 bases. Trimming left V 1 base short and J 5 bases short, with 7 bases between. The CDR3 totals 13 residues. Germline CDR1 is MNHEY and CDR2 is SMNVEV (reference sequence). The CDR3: CASSLYREDTQYF. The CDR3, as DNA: TGTGCCAGCAGTTTATACAGGGAAGATACGCAGTATTTT.

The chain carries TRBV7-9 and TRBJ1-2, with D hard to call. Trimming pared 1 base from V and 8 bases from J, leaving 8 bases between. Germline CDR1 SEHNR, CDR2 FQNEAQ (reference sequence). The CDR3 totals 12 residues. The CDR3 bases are TGTGCCAGCAGCTTAGTAGGGCCCGGCTACACCTTC. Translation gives CASSLVGPGYTF. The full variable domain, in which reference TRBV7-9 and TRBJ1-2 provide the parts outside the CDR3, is DTGVSQNPRHKITKRGQNVTFRCDPISEHNRLYWYRQTLGQGPEFLTYFQNEAQLEKSRLLSDRFSAERPKGSFSTLEIQRTEQGDSAMYLCASSLVGPGYTFGSGTRLTVV.

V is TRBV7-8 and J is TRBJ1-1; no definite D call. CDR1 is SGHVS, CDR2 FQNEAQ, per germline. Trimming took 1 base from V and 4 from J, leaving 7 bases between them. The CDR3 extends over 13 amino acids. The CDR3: CASSLVFRTEAFF. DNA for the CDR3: TGTGCCAGCAGCTTAGTGTTTCGCACTGAAGCTTTCTTT. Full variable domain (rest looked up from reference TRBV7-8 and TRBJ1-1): GAGVSQSPRYKVAKRGQDVALRCDPISGHVSLFWYQQALGQGPEFLTYFQNEAQLDKSGLPSDRFFAERPEGSVSTLKIQRTQQEDSAVYLCASSLVFRTEAFFGQGTRLTVV.

The DNA of the CDR3 is TGCGCCAGCAGCCAGGGACAGCCACTAGCCCCCAATGAGCAGTTCTTC. Translating gives CASSQGQPLAPNEQFF. The chain has TRBV5-1 and TRBJ2-1; a weak D match, TRBD1 (7 bases). CDR1 and CDR2 from the germline V gene are SGHRS and YFSETQ. This CDR3 is 16 amino acids long. The V end was cut by 4 bases, the J end by 6 bases, with 20 bases between.

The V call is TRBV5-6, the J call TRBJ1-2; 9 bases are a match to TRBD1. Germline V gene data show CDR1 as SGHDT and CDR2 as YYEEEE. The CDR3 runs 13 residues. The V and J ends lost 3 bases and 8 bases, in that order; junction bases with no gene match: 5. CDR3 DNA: TGTGCCAGCAGCTCACAGGGGGCACGGGGCTACACCTTC. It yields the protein CASSSQGARGYTF.

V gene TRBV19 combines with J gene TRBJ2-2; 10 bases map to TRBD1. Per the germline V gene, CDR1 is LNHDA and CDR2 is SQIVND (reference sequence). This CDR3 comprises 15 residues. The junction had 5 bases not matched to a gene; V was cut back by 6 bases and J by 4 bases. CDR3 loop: CASSRQGARTGELFF. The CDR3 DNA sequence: TGTGCCAGTAGCCGACAGGGGGCCCGCACCGGGGAGCTGTTTTTT.

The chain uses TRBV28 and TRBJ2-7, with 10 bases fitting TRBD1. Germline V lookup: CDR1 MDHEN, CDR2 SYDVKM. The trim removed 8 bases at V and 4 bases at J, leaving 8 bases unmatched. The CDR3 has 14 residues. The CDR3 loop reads CASAQEDRGYEQYF. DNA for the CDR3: TGTGCCAGCGCACAAGAGGACAGGGGGTACGAGCAGTACTTC.

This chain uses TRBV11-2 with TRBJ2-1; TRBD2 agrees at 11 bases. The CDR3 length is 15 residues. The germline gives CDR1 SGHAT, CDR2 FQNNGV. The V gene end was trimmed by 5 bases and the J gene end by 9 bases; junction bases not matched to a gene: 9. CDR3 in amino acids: CASSLIAGGPPEQFF. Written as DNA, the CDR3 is TGTGCCAGCAGCCTCATAGCGGGAGGGCCTCCTGAGCAGTTCTTC.

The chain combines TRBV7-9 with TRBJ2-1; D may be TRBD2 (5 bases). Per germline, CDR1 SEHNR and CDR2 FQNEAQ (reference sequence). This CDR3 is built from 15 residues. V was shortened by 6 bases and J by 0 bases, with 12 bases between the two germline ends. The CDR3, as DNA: TGTGCCAGCAGACCAAGCGGATCCTCCTACAATGAGCAGTTCTTC. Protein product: CASRPSGSSYNEQFF.

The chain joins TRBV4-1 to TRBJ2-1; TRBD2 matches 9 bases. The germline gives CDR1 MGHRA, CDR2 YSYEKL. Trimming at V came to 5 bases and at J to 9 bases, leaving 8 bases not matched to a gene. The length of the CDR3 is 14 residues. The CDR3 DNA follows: TGCGCCAGCAGCTGGCGGGAGGGCCTTCCTGAGCAGTTCTTC. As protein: CASSWREGLPEQFF.

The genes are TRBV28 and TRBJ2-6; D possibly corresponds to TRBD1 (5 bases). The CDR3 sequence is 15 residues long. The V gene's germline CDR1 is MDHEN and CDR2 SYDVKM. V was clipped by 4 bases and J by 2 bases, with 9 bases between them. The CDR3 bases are TGTGCCAGCAGTTCGCAGGGTGCTGGGGCCAACGTCCTGACTTTC. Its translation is CASSSQGAGANVLTF.